The entry below describes one TCR beta chain. Its antigen is not identified. The same CDR3 arises from other DNA sequences in this sample as well. The assay was run at deep level. Investigators spread the genomic DNA of each subset evenly over several immunoSEQ plates. Profiling relied on immunoSEQ multiplex PCR, and the TCRdb table lists in-frame clones only, not all of them. Here the sample spans 1.5 million to 2.5 million clones, less than 95% being singletons. Naive CD8 populations comprised CD45RO-negative cells positively selected for CCR7, excluding terminally differentiated effector memory CD45RA+ cells. This entry comes from a study of shared clonotypes between healthy human individuals. On the study more broadly: A donor's plate count was three for CD4 naive and three for CD4 memory; CD8 naive had two and CD8 memory one. Overall study findings and caveats: The researchers took only blood, and tissue repertoires probably look different.

The sequenced sample was naive CD8+ T cells sorted from blood. The source of this sequence is a man between 18 and 35 years old in good health.

In DNA form, the CDR3 reads TGTGCCTGGAGTGTAGGGGACTCTTACGAGCAGTACTTC. It translates to CAWSVGDSYEQYF. The chain carries TRBV30 and TRBJ2-7; the D gene is possibly TRBD2 (6 bases). Germline values: CDR1 GTSNPN, CDR2 SVGIG (reference sequence). V lost 0 bases and J lost 4, with 10 bases in between. The CDR3 length is 13 residues.